Below are 14 T cell receptor beta chains sequenced from a single sample in a study of cytomegalovirus exposure and HLA in healthy donors. PCR primers comprised 60 Vbeta and 13 Jbeta primers. The data were produced by immunoSEQ multiplex PCR, yet TCRdb's version contains in-frame clones alone and is incomplete. The sample holds some 200,000 clones, less than 85% seen once. The specimen sequenced was PBMCs. The receptors originated from a man younger than 30 in good health and CMV-seronegative.

The chain combines TRBV5-1 with TRBJ2-1; a weak D match, TRBD2 (6 bases). Germline V gene sequence: CDR1 SGHRS, CDR2 YFSETQ. The CDR3 runs 14 residues. Trimming shortened V by 6 bases and J by 8 bases, and 18 bases separated the two germline ends. The CDR3 nucleotides read TGCGCCAGCAATCAGTATGGGAGGATCGATGAGCAGTTCTTC. Translated, it gives CASNQYGRIDEQFF.

The V call is TRBV6-5, the J call TRBJ2-7, with 8 bases fitting TRBD1. The CDR3 contains 15 residues. Per the germline V gene, CDR1 is MNHEY and CDR2 is SVGAGI. Unmatched junction bases numbered 7, after V lost 0 bases and J lost 6 bases. The CDR3 reads CASSYSIGTGGEQYF. CDR3 bases: TGTGCCAGCAGTTACTCGATTGGGACAGGCGGCGAGCAGTACTTC.

The chain carries TRBV5-6 and TRBJ2-1, with 9 bases identical to TRBD1. V shed 4 bases, J shed 3 bases, and the junction held 11 bases outside the gene matches. CDR3 size: 17 residues. CDR1 is SGHDT and CDR2 is YYEEEE in the germline V gene. CDR3 region: CASSPNQGTGHYNEQFF. The CDR3, as DNA: TGTGCCAGCAGCCCTAATCAGGGGACAGGGCACTACAATGAGCAGTTCTTC.

This chain's CDR3 is CASGRDRNQPQHF. CDR3 DNA sequence: TGTGCCAGCGGCCGGGACAGGAATCAGCCCCAGCATTTT. The gene calls are TRBV6-1 and TRBJ1-5, with TRBD1 matching 8 bases. Per the germline V gene, CDR1 is MNHNS and CDR2 is SASEGT. The CDR3 runs 13 residues. V lost 8 bases and J lost 4; bases outside the gene matches: 4.

This chain joins TRBV7-9 and TRBJ2-7; TRBD1 is a possible D gene (7 bases). The CDR3 runs 15 residues. Germline V gene sequence: CDR1 SEHNR, CDR2 FQNEAQ (reference sequence). Trimming stripped 5 bases from V and 0 bases from J, with 14 bases between. The CDR3 region is CASSPWGDSSYEQYF. DNA for the CDR3: TGTGCCAGCAGCCCGTGGGGGGACAGCTCCTACGAGCAGTACTTC.

This clone was seen a handful of times. J is TRBJ1-1 and V is TRBV5-1, with TRBD1 as a possible D gene (5 bases). CDR3 length: 14 amino acids. V lost 0 bases and J 4 bases, leaving 10 bases between the germline ends. Looked up from germline, CDR1 is SGHRS and CDR2 is YFSETQ. CDR3 in amino acids: CASSLEWRGTEAFF. The CDR3 coding sequence is TGCGCCAGCAGCTTGGAGTGGAGGGGCACTGAAGCTTTCTTT.

This clone showed up just a few times. The chain employs TRBV7-9 and TRBJ1-4; the D is unclear. The V end lost 7 bases, the J end lost 7 bases, and 13 bases lay between the germline ends. The length of the CDR3 is 13 residues. The germline V gene has CDR1 SEHNR and CDR2 FQNEAQ (reference sequence). CDR3 nucleotides: TGTGCCAGCACCTCAGACAACCTTGAAAAACTGTTTTTT. This sequence encodes CASTSDNLEKLFF.

This chain connects TRBV9 to TRBJ2-1, with 9 bases matching TRBD2. V lost 0 bases and J lost 8; bases outside the gene matches: 6. The germline gives CDR1 SGDLS, CDR2 YYNGEE. CDR3 length: 15 amino acids. The CDR3 DNA reads as TGTGCCAGCAGCGTAGCGGCGGGAGGGCGCTATGAGCAGTTCTTC. Its translation is CASSVAAGGRYEQFF.

This chain joins TRBV6-5 and TRBJ2-3; D remains unclear. The CDR3 spans 13 residues. Germline values: CDR1 MNHEY, CDR2 SVGAGI. Trimming pared 4 bases from V and 0 bases from J, leaving 5 bases between. The CDR3 DNA follows: TGTGCCAGCAGTTTTCAAAGCACAGATACGCAGTATTTT. Translating gives CASSFQSTDTQYF.

This sequence joins TRBV11-3 and TRBJ1-1, with D perhaps matching TRBD1 (6 bases). Per germline, CDR1 SGHNT and CDR2 YENEEA. The CDR3 contains 14 residues. The V gene lost 2 bases and the J gene lost 3 bases, with 10 bases spanning the gap. CDR3 residues: CASSLLGADTEAFF. CDR3 bases: TGTGCCAGCAGCTTATTGGGGGCGGACACTGAAGCTTTCTTT.

This chain links TRBV4-2 with TRBJ2-3; D ambiguous. This CDR3 has 13 amino acids. Germline lookup yields CDR1 LGHNA and CDR2 YNFKEQ. Trimming shortened V by 4 bases and J by 3 bases, and 8 bases separated the two germline ends. DNA for the CDR3: TGTGCCAGCAGCCCTATAGAGACAGATACGCAGTATTTT. Translation: CASSPIETDTQYF.

This clone occurred a few times. This chain links TRBV10-1 with TRBJ2-7; 7 positions agree with TRBD2. CDR3 length equals 15 residues. Per germline, CDR1 WNHNN and CDR2 SYGVQD (reference sequence). J was trimmed by 7 bases and V by 0 bases; bases with no gene match: 9. In DNA form, the CDR3 reads TGCGCCAGCAGTGAGTCTGGGCGGGAGTTGGGGGAGCAGTACTTC. It specifies CASSESGRELGEQYF.

This rearrangement joins TRBV21-1 to TRBJ2-7; TRBD2 was called by the table and not checked on the DNA. TRBV21-1 is termed a pseudogene. The CDR3 is 16 amino acids. The CDR3 sequence: CASSRVLAGDLSQQYF. DNA for the CDR3: TGTGCCAGCAGCAGGGTGCTAGCGGGAGACCTCTCCCAGCAGTACTTC.

The J gene is TRBJ1-1, the V gene TRBV10-2, with D maybe TRBD1 (5 bases). V lost 3 bases to trimming and J lost 4 bases, with 18 bases between them. CDR1 is WSHSY, CDR2 SAAADI, per germline. CDR3 size: 16 residues. The CDR3, as DNA: TGCGCCAGCAGTGACTTCCCGGGCGCGGGGGGCACTGAAGCTTTCTTT. Translation: CASSDFPGAGGTEAFF.